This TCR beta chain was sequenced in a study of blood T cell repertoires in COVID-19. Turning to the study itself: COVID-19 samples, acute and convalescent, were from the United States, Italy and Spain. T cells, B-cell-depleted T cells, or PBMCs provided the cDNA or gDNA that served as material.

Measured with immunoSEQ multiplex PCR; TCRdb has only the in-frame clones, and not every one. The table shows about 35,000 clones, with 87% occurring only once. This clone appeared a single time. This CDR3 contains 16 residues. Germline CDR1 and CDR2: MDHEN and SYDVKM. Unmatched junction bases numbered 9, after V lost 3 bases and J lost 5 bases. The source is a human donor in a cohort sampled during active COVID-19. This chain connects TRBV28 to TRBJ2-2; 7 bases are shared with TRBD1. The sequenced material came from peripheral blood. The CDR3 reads CASSFPRDRATGELFF. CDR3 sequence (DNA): TGTGCCAGCAGTTTCCCTCGCGACAGGGCTACCGGGGAGCTGTTTTTT. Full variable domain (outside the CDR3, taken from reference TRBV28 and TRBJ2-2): DVKVTQSSRYLVKRTGEKVFLECVQDMDHENMFWYRQDPGLGLRLIYFSYDVKMKEKGDIPEGYSVSREKKERFSLILESASTNQTSMYLCASSFPRDRATGELFFGEGSRLTVL.